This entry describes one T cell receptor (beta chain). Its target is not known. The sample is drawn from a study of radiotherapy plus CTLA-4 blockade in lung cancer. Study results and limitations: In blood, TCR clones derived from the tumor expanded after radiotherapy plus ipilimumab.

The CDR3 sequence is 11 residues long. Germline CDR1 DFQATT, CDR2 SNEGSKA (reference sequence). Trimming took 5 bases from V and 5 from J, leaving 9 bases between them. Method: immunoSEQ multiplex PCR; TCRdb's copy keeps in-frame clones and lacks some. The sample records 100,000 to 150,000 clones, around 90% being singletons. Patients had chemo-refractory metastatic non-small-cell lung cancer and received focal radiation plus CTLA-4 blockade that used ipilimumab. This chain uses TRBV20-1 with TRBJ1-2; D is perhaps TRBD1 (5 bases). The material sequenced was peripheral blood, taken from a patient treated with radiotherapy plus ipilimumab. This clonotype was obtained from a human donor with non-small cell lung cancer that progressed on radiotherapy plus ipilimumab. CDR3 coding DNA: TGCAGTGCTCGACAGCCATATGGCTACACCTTC. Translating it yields CSARQPYGYTF.